One and the same sample provided the 10 T cell receptor beta chains below, sequenced in a study of cytomegalovirus exposure and HLA in healthy donors. The PCR was carried out with 60 Vbeta primers and 13 Jbeta primers. Measured with immunoSEQ multiplex PCR; TCRdb has only the in-frame clones, and not every one. The sample has more than 45,000 clones. The sample comprised PBMCs. Every receptor here comes from a woman in her forties in good health and CMV-seronegative.

The J gene is TRBJ2-3, the V gene TRBV29-1, with D unclear. The CDR3 has 11 residues. The V end lost 4 bases, the J end lost 9 bases, and 11 bases lay between the germline ends. Germline V gene data show CDR1 as SQVTM and CDR2 as ANQGSEA. The CDR3, as DNA: TGCAGCGTTGTTTCCCAGTCAACGCAGTATTTT. This codes for CSVVSQSTQYF.

The chain employs TRBV27 and TRBJ1-1; 8 positions agree with TRBD1. The CDR3 runs 14 residues. V lost 8 bases, J lost 6 bases, and 11 bases stayed unmatched. The V gene's germline CDR1 is MNHEY and CDR2 SMNVEV (reference sequence). As DNA, the CDR3 is TGTGCCAGCCGACGACCACTACAGGGGGCTGAAGCTTTCTTT. It specifies CASRRPLQGAEAFF.

The chain combines TRBV10-3 with TRBJ2-2, with D maybe TRBD1 (6 bases). Germline V CDR1 and CDR2: ENHRY, SYGVKD. The CDR3 contains 13 residues. Trimming stripped 6 bases from V and 3 bases from J, with 8 bases between. The CDR3 sequence: CAIRQGDTGELFF. As DNA, the CDR3 is TGTGCCATCAGACAGGGCGACACCGGGGAGCTGTTTTTT.

Points on this clone: A read error may account for a junction end that differs from germline. The chain recombines TRBV6-1 with TRBJ2-7; D call uncertain. The germline V gene encodes CDR1 MNHNS and CDR2 SASEGT. This CDR3 region has 11 residues. The CDR3 coding sequence is TGTGCCAGAAGTGAAGAGCGTGAGCAGTACTTC. Its translation: CARSEEREQYF.

The rearrangement uses TRBV29-1 and TRBJ1-3; D not resolved. Trimming cost V 3 bases and J 0 bases, with 12 bases left between them. The CDR3 has 15 amino acids. Germline-derived CDR1 and CDR2 are SQVTM and ANQGSEA. The CDR3 DNA reads TGCAGCGTTGAGAGGGTGGACGGCTCTGGAAACACCATATATTTT. Protein sequence: CSVERVDGSGNTIYF. Full variable domain (rest looked up from reference TRBV29-1 and TRBJ1-3): SAVISQKPSRDICQRGTSLTIQCQVDSQVTMMFWYRQQPGQSLTLIATANQGSEATYESGFVIDKFPISRPNLTFSTLTVSNMSPEDSSIYLCSVERVDGSGNTIYFGEGSWLTVV.

The gene calls are TRBV19 and TRBJ2-5; 8 bases are a match to TRBD1. J gave up 5 bases and V 5 bases, and 10 bases lay outside the gene matches. From germline, CDR1 is LNHDA and CDR2 SQIVND (reference sequence). This CDR3 contains 15 residues. The CDR3: CASSGLQRTGETQYF. As DNA, the CDR3 is TGTGCCAGTAGTGGCTTACAAAGGACAGGGGAGACCCAGTACTTC.

This chain links TRBV6-5 with TRBJ2-7; TRBD1 matches 8 bases. Germline assignment: CDR1 MNHEY and CDR2 SVGAGI. This CDR3 is 14 amino acids long. The ends lost 1 base at V and 6 bases at J; junction bases unmatched: 5. The CDR3 nucleotides read TGTGCCAGCAGTTACTGGGACAGGCTAGGCGAGCAGTACTTC. It specifies CASSYWDRLGEQYF.

The V call is TRBV10-3, the J call TRBJ1-1; the D gene is possibly TRBD1 (5 bases). V was trimmed by 0 bases and J by 11 bases, leaving 16 bases between them. From germline, CDR1 is ENHRY and CDR2 SYGVKD. The CDR3 is made up of 14 amino acids. The CDR3 spells CAISESQGQGGAFF. The CDR3 bases are TGTGCCATCAGTGAGTCTCAGGGCCAGGGTGGCGCTTTCTTT.

The chain is built from TRBV5-1 and TRBJ1-2; D remains ambiguous. The CDR3 consists of 14 residues. Looked up from germline, CDR1 is SGHRS and CDR2 is YFSETQ. V lost 0 bases and J 4 bases, leaving 10 bases between the germline ends. Here the CDR3 reads CASSLAGSGYGYTF. For the CDR3, the DNA is TGCGCCAGCAGCTTGGCCGGCTCAGGCTATGGCTACACCTTC.

This chain links TRBV5-1 with TRBJ1-1; perhaps TRBD1 as D (6 bases). The CDR3 is 15 amino acids. CDR1 and CDR2 (germline): SGHRS, YFSETQ. Trimming removed 4 bases from V and 4 bases from J, with 17 bases in between. The CDR3, as DNA: TGCGCCAGCAGCCCTTCGACAACAGGGAGCACTGAAGCTTTCTTT. Protein product: CASSPSTTGSTEAFF.